What follows are 13 T cell receptor beta chains derived from one specimen sequenced in a study of T cells in Graves' hyperthyroidism and ophthalmopathy. What was amplified from RNA transcripts were TCR beta CDR3 regions. When the TCR CDR3 underwent first-round RT-PCR, the HTBI primer set was used. From the multiplex PCR reads, TCRdb called clonotypes with MiXCR, one entry per CDR3 protein. The table includes nearly 600,000 distinct CDR3 sequences, about 15% detected once. What was sequenced was blood. The receptor source for this set is a woman between 25 and 40 years old with Graves' hyperthyroidism that later progressed to Graves' ophthalmopathy.

The sample holds many counts of this clonotype. The rearrangement joins TRBV5-1 to TRBJ2-5, with D perhaps TRBD1 or TRBD2 (6 bases each). This CDR3 comprises 14 residues. Deletions cut 4 bases from V and 4 bases from J, with 14 bases between. Germline lookup yields CDR1 SGHRS and CDR2 YFSETQ. The CDR3 loop is CASSPDGGAETQYF. CDR3 DNA: TGCGCCAGCAGCCCGGACGGGGGCGCAGAGACCCAGTACTTC.

This clonotype was counted a few times. The chain carries TRBV5-6 and TRBJ1-2; a weak D match, TRBD1 (6 bases). The germline CDR1 and CDR2 sequences are SGHDT and YYEEEE. CDR3 length: 15 residues. Trimming shortened V by 0 bases and J by 0 bases, and 9 bases separated the two germline ends. For the CDR3, the DNA is TGTGCCAGCAGCTTGGGACAGGTCACTAACTATGGCTACACCTTC. Translated: CASSLGQVTNYGYTF.

V and J are TRBV9 and TRBJ2-6; D perhaps matches TRBD1 (6 bases). CDR1 and CDR2 from the germline V gene are SGDLS and YYNGEE. The V gene lost 4 bases and the J gene lost 2 bases, with 13 bases spanning the gap. The CDR3 spans 16 residues. As DNA, the CDR3 is TGTGCCAGCAGCCCACAGGGTTCCGCTGGGGCCAACGTCCTGACTTTC. Amino acid sequence: CASSPQGSAGANVLTF.

This rearrangement joins TRBV2 to TRBJ2-3; TRBD2 matches at 8 bases. The V and J ends lost 2 bases and 2 bases, in that order; junction bases with no gene match: 9. Germline V gene lookup returns CDR1 SNHLY and CDR2 FYNNEI. This CDR3 is 17 amino acids long. The CDR3 reads CASSEPRAGEPTDTQYF. Here the CDR3 DNA reads TGTGCCAGCAGTGAACCCCGAGCGGGAGAACCCACAGATACGCAGTATTTT.

The V gene is TRBV10-2, the J gene TRBJ2-7; the D is unclear. The CDR3 runs to 11 residues. Germline V gives CDR1 WSHSY, CDR2 SAAADI. V lost 6 bases, J lost 4 bases, and 7 bases lay in between. The CDR3 region has the DNA TGCGCCAGCAGCGCAGCGTACGAGCAGTACTTC. Translating it yields CASSAAYEQYF.

This clonotype was recorded a few times. The chain carries TRBV29-1 and TRBJ1-4; D is undetermined. V lost 5 bases, J lost 1 base, and 11 bases lay in between. CDR3 length equals 14 residues. The germline V gene encodes CDR1 SQVTM and CDR2 ANQGSEA. The CDR3 bases are TGCAGCGTTTCCTTACACGGAACTAATGAAAAACTGTTTTTT. Translated: CSVSLHGTNEKLFF.

At least ten counts were recorded for this clonotype. The chain employs TRBV18 and TRBJ2-5; D unresolved. V gave up 2 bases and J gave up 5 bases, with 6 bases separating them. Per germline, CDR1 KGHSH and CDR2 LQKENI. This CDR3 spans 12 amino acids. As DNA, the CDR3 is TGTGCCAGCTCACCAGAGGAGGAGACCCAGTACTTC. Protein sequence: CASSPEEETQYF. The full variable domain, with the rest looked up from reference TRBV18 and TRBJ2-5, is NAGVMQNPRHLVRRRGQEARLRCSPMKGHSHVYWYRQLPEEGLKFMVYLQKENIIDESGMPKERFSAEFPKEGPSILRIQQVVRGDSAAYFCASSPEEETQYFGPGTRLLVL.

This clonotype was seen a few times. Possible read error: a much larger clone is one base away. This chain links TRBV12-3 or TRBV12-4 with TRBJ2-3, with D possibly TRBD1 on 6 matching bases. The CDR3 loop spans 14 amino acids. V was clipped by 4 bases and J by 2 bases, with 10 bases between them. CDR3 protein: CASSYRASTDTQYF. The DNA of the CDR3 is TGTGCCAGCAGTTACAGGGCATCCACAGATACGCAGTATTTT.

This clonotype was seen at least ten times. The rearrangement uses TRBV12-3 or TRBV12-4 and TRBJ2-5, with 10 bases matching TRBD2. The CDR3 is 20 amino acids. The trim removed 6 bases at V and 2 bases at J, leaving 21 bases unmatched. The CDR3 protein is CASSRAASGRAGSGQETQYF. CDR3 nucleotide sequence: TGTGCCAGCAGCCGAGCCGCGAGCGGGAGGGCAGGATCAGGGCAAGAGACCCAGTACTTC.

This clonotype has a handful of counts. One end of the junction does not line up with germline, which may come from a read error. The V call is TRBV11-2, the J call TRBJ2-2, with 7 nucleotides matching TRBD1. Germline values: CDR1 SGHAT, CDR2 FQNNGV. The CDR3 extends over 14 amino acids. CDR3 loop: CASSLQGNTGELVF. The CDR3 nucleotides read TGTGCCAGCAGCCTACAGGGGAACACCGGGGAGCTGGTTTTT.

This clonotype was recorded at least ten times. The V gene is TRBV12-3 or TRBV12-4, the J gene TRBJ2-7; D is perhaps TRBD2 (5 bases). V shed 5 bases and J shed 0 bases, with 20 bases lying between them. This CDR3 has 17 amino acids. The CDR3: CASSTLTSFRISYEQYF. CDR3 nucleotides: TGTGCCAGCAGTACCCTTACTAGTTTCCGCATCTCCTACGAGCAGTACTTC.

This clonotype was observed at least ten times. The chain is built from TRBV6-1 and TRBJ1-5; no clear D. The CDR3 runs 14 residues. Per germline, CDR1 MNHNS and CDR2 SASEGT. Trimming removed 0 bases at V and 8 bases at J, with 11 bases between. Here the CDR3 reads CASSEALLGKPQHF. Here the CDR3 DNA reads TGTGCCAGCAGTGAAGCGCTTTTAGGGAAGCCCCAGCATTTT.

This clonotype was detected only a few times. This chain connects TRBV25-1 to TRBJ1-2; D remains ambiguous. This CDR3 comprises 14 residues. The germline gives CDR1 MGHDK, CDR2 SYGVNS. Between the trimmed V and J ends, which lost 2 bases and 6 bases, there was a span of 13 bases. CDR3 loop: CASSEGSAANGYTF. For the CDR3, the DNA is TGTGCCAGCAGTGAAGGATCGGCGGCGAATGGCTACACCTTC.